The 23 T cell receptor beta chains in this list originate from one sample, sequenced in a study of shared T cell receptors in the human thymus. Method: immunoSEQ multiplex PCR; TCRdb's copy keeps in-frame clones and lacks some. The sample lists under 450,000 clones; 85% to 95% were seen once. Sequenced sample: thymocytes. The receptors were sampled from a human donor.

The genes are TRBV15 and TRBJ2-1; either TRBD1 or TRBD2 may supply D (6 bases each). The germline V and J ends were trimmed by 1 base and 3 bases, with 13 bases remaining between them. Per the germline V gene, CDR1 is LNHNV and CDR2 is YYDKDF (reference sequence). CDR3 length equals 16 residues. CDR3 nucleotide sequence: TGTGCCACCAGCAGAGGGGCAGGGGACTTCTACAATGAGCAGTTCTTC. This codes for CATSRGAGDFYNEQFF.

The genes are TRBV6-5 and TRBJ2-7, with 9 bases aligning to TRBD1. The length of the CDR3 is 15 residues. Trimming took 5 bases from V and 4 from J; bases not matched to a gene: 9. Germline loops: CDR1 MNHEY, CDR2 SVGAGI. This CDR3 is CASSQQGAIGYEQYF. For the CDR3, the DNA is TGTGCCAGCAGTCAACAGGGGGCAATCGGATACGAGCAGTACTTC.

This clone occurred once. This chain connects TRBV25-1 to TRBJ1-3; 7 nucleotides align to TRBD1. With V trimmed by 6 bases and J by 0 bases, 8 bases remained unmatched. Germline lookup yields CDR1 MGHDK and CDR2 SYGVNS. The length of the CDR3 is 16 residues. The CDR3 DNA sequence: TGTGCCAGCAGCAGACAGGGCCCCCACTCTGGAAACACCATATATTTT. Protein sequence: CASSRQGPHSGNTIYF.

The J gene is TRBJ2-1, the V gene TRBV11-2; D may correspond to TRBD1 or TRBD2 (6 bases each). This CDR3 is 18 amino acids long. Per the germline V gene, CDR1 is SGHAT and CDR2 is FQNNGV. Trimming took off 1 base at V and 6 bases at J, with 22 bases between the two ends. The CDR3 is CASSLGFRFSGASNEQFF. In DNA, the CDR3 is TGTGCCAGCAGCTTAGGCTTCCGCTTCTCGGGGGCCTCCAATGAGCAGTTCTTC. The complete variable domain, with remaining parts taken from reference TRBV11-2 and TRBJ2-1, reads EAGVAQSPRYKIIEKRQSVAFWCNPISGHATLYWYQQILGQGPKLLIQFQNNGVVDDSQLPKDRFSAERLKGVDSTLKIQPAKLEDSAVYLCASSLGFRFSGASNEQFFGPGTRLTVL.

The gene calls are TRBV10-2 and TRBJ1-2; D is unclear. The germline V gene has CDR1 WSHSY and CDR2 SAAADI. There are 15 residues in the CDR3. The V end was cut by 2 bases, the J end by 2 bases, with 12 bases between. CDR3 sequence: CASSEGTLVNYGYTF. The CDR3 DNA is TGCGCCAGCAGTGAGGGAACTCTTGTAAACTATGGCTACACCTTC.

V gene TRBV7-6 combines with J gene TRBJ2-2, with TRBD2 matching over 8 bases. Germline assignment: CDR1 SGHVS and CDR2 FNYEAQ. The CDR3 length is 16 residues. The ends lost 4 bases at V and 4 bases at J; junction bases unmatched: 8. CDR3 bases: TGTGCCAGCAGCTCCCCGGGAGGGCGGTTCACCGGGGAGCTGTTTTTT. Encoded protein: CASSSPGGRFTGELFF.

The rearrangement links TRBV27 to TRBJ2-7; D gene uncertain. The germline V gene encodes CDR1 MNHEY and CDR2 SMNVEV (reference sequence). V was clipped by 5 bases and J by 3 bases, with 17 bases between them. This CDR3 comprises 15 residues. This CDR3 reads CASSPVRDTLYEQYF. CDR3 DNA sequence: TGTGCCAGCAGTCCCGTCCGAGACACTCTCTACGAGCAGTACTTC.

The CDR3 region is CAWSVDRERGYTF. The DNA for the CDR3 is TGTGCCTGGAGTGTTGACAGGGAGAGGGGCTACACCTTC. This chain uses TRBV30 with TRBJ1-2; 7 positions agree with TRBD1. Germline V gene sequence: CDR1 GTSNPN, CDR2 SVGIG (reference sequence). The junction had 6 bases not matched to a gene; V was cut back by 0 bases and J by 8 bases. The CDR3 consists of 13 residues.

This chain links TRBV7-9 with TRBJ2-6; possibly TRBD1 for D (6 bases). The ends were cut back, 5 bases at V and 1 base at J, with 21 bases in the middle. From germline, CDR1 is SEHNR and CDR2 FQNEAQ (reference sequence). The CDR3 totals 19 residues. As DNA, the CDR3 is TGTGCCAGCAGCCCGGACGGGACATATAATTTATCTGGGGCCAACGTCCTGACTTTC. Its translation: CASSPDGTYNLSGANVLTF.

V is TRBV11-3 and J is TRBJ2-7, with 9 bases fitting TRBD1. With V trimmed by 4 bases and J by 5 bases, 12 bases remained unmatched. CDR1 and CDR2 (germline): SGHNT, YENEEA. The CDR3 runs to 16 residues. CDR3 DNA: TGTGCCAGCAGCTCCAGTAGGGACAGGGCGGCCCACGAGCAGTACTTC. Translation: CASSSSRDRAAHEQYF.

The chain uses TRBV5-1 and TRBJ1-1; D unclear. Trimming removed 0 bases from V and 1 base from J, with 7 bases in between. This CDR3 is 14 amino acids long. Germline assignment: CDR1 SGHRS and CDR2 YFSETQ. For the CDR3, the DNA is TGCGCCAGCAGCTTGGGCGCCAAGAACACTGAAGCTTTCTTT. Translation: CASSLGAKNTEAFF.

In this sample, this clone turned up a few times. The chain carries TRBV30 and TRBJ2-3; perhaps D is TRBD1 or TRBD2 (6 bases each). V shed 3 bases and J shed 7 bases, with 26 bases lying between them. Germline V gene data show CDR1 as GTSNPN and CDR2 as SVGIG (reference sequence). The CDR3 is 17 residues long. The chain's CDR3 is CAWSCVERLRGANTQYF. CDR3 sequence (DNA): TGTGCCTGGAGCTGCGTCGAGCGGCTAAGGGGGGCCAATACGCAGTATTTT.

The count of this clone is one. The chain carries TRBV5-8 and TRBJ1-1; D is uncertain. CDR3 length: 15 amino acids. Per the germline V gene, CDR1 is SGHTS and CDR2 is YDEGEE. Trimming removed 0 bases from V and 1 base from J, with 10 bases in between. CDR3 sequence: CASSLEARPNTEAFF. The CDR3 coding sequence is TGTGCCAGCAGCTTGGAAGCCAGACCGAACACTGAAGCTTTCTTT.

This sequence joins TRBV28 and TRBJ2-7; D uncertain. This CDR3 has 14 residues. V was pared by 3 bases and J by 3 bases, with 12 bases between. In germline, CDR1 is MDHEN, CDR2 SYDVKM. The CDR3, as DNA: TGTGCCAGCAGTTTGATCGACCATCACTACGAGCAGTACTTC. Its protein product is CASSLIDHHYEQYF.

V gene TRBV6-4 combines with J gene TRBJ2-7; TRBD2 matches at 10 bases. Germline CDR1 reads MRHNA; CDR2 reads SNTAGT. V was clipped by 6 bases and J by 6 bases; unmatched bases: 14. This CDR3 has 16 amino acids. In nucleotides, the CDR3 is TGTGCCAGCAGCCCCCGGGTTGAGCTAGCGGGAGTCGAGCAGTACTTC. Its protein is CASSPRVELAGVEQYF.

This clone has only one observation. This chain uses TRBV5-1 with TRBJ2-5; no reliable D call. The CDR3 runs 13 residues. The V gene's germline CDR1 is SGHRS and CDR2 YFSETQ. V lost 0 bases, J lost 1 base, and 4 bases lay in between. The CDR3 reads CASSLGVQETQYF. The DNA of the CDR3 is TGCGCCAGCAGCTTGGGGGTCCAAGAGACCCAGTACTTC.

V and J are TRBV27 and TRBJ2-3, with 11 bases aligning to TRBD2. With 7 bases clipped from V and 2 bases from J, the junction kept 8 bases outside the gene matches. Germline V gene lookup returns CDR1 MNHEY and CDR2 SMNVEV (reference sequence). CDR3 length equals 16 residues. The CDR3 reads CASNRTSGSHTDTQYF. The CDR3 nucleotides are TGTGCCAGCAATCGTACTAGCGGGAGCCACACAGATACGCAGTATTTT.

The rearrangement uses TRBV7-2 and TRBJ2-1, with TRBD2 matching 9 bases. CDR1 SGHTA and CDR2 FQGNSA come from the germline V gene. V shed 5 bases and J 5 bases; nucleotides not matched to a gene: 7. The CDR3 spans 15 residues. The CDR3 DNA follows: TGTGCCAGCAGCCTTAGCGGGAGAAGCGACAATGAGCAGTTCTTC. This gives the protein CASSLSGRSDNEQFF.

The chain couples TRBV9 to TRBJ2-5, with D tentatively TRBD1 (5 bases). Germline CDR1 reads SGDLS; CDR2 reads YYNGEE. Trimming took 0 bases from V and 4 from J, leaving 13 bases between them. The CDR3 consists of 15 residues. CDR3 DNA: TGTGCCAGCAGCGTAGCTCCAGGGCAACCAGAGACCCAGTACTTC. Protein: CASSVAPGQPETQYF.

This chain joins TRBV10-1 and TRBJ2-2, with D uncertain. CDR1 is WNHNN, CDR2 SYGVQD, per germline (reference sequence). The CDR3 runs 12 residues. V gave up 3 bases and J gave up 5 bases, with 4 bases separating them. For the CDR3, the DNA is TGCGCCAGCAGTGAAGGAACCGGGGAGCTGTTTTTT. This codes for CASSEGTGELFF.

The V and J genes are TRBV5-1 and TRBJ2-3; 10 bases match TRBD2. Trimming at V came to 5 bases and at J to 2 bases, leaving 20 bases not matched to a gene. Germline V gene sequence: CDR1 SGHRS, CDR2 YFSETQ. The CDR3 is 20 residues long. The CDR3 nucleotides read TGCGCCAGCAGTTTGCCCCCGGTGTCGGGTCTAGCGGGAGTCACAGATACGCAGTATTTT. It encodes CASSLPPVSGLAGVTDTQYF.

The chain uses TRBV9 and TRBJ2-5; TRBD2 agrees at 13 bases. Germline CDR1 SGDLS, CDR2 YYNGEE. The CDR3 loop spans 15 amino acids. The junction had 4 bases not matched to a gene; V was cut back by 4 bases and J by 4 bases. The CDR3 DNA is TGTGCCAGCAGCCTAACTAGCGGGAGGGGAGAGACCCAGTACTTC. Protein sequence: CASSLTSGRGETQYF.

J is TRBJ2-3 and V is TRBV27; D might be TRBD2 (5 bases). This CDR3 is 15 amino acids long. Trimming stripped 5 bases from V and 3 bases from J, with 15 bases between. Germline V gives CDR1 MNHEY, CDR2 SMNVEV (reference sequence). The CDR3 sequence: CASSDDGVGTDTQYF. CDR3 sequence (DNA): TGTGCCAGCAGTGACGACGGGGTGGGTACAGATACGCAGTATTTT.